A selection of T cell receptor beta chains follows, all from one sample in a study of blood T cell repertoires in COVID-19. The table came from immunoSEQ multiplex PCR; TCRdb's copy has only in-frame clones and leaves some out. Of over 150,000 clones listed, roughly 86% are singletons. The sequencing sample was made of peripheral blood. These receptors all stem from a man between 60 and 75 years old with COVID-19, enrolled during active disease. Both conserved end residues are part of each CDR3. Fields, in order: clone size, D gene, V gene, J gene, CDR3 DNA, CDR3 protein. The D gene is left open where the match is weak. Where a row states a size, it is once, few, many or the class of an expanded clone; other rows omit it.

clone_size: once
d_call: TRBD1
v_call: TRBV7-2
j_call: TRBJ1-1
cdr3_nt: TGTGCCAGCAGGCGGGACAGGGCGACAAGTACTGAAGCTTTCTTT
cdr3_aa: CASRRDRATSTEAFF

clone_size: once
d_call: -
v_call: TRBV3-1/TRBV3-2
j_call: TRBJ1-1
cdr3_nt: TGTGCCAGCAGCCGGTCGGGGTCGAACACTGAAGCTTTCTTT
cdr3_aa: CASSRSGSNTEAFF

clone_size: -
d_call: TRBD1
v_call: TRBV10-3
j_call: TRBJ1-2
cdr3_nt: TGTGCCATCAGCCAGGGGGCTGCTAACTATGGCTACACCTTC
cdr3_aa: CAISQGAANYGYTF

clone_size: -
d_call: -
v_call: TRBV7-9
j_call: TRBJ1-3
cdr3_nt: TGTGCCAGCAGCTTAGAAACAGGCTCTGGAAACACCATATATTTT
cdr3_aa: CASSLETGSGNTIYF

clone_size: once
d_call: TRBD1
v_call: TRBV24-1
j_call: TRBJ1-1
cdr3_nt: TGTGCCACCAGTGAAGGGACAGGGGGCACGAACACTGAAGCTTTCTTT
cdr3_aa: CATSEGTGGTNTEAFF

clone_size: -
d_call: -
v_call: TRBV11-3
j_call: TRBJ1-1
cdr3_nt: TGTGCCAGCAGCTTAGGGTCACTGGACACTGAAGCTTTCTTT
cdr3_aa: CASSLGSLDTEAFF

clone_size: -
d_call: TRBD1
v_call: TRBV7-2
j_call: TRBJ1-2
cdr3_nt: TGTGCCAGCAGCGTTGACAGGGACAATGGCTACACCTTC
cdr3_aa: CASSVDRDNGYTF

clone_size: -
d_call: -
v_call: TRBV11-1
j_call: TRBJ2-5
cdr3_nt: TGTGCCAGCAGCTTAGCGCCACAGGGAGGGGGAGAGACCCAGTACTTC
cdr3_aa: CASSLAPQGGGETQYF

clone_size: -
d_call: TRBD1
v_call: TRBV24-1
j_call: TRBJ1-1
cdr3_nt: TGTGCCACCAGGGGGACAGGGCTGGGGAACACTGAAGCTTTCTTT
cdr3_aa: CATRGTGLGNTEAFF

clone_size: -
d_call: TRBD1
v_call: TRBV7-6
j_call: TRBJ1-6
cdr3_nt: TGTGCCAGCAGCTTAGAGTTGGGACAGGGCGATTCACCCCTCCACTTT
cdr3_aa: CASSLELGQGDSPLHF

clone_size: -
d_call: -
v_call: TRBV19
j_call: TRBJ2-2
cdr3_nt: TGTGCCAGTAGGCCGGGACAACTTACCACCGGGGAGCTGTTTTTT
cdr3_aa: CASRPGQLTTGELFF

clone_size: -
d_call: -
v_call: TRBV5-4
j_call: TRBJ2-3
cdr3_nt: TGTGCCAGCAGCTTTGGAGGCAGTTTCACAGATACGCAGTATTTT
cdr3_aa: CASSFGGSFTDTQYF

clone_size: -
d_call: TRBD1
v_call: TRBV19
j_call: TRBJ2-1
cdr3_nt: TGTGTCAGTAGAGCGGACAGGGGAGACAATGAGCAGTTCTTC
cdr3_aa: CVSRADRGDNEQFF

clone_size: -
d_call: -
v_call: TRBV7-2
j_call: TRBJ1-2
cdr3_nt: TGTGCCAGCAGCTTAGAGGCGCATGACTCTAACTATGGCTACACCTTC
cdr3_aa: CASSLEAHDSNYGYTF

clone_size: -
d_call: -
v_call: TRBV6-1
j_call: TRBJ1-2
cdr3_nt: TGTGCCAGCAGTGAACTTGGGGGCGCCAACTATGGCTACACCTTC
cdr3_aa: CASSELGGANYGYTF

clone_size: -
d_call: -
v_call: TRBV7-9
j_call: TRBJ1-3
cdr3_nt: TGTGCCAGCAGCCCGGGGGTACAGCTGGCTGGAAACACCATATATTTT
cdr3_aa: CASSPGVQLAGNTIYF

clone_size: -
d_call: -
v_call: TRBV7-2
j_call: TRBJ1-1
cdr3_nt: TGTGCCAGCAGCTCACAGCCCATGAACACTGAAGCTTTCTTT
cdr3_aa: CASSSQPMNTEAFF

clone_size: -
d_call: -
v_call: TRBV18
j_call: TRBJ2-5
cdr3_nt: TGTGCCAGCTCCCGAGGACAGCTCCAAGAGACCCAGTACTTC
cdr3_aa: CASSRGQLQETQYF

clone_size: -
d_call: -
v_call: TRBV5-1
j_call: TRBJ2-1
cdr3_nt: TGCGCCAGCAGGGAAGCGGAGCGTTACAATGAGCAGTTCTTC
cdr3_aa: CASREAERYNEQFF

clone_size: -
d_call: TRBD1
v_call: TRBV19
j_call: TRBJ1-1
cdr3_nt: TGTGCCAGTAGTCAGGACAGGGAGAACACTGAAGCTTTCTTT
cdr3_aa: CASSQDRENTEAFF

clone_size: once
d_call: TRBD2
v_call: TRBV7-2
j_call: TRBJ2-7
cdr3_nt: TGTGCCAGCAAGATAACCGGGGAGGGGTCGTACGAGCAGTACTTC
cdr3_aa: CASKITGEGSYEQYF

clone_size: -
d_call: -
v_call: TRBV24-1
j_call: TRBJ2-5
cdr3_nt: TGTGCCACCAGTGAGTTGGGCCCAGGGGAGACCCAGTACTTC
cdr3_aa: CATSELGPGETQYF

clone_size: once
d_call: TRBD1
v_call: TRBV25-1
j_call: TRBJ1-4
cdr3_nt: TGTGCCAGCAGTGAATATCGGACAGGGGACTCTAATGAAAAACTGTTTTTT
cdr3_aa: CASSEYRTGDSNEKLFF

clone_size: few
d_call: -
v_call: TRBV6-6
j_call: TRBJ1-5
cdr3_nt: TGTGCCAGCAGTCAGAGTCCCCAAAACAGGCGGAAGGATCAGCCCCAGCATTTT
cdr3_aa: CASSQSPQNRRKDQPQHF

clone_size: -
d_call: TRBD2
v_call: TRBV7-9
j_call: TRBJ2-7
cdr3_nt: TGTGCCAGCAGCTTAGGGGGGACTAGCGGGACCTACGAGCAGTACTTC
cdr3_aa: CASSLGGTSGTYEQYF

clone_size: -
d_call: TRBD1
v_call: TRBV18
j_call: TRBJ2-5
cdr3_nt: TGTGCCAGCTCACCACCACCAGGGGGAGAGACCCAGTACTTC
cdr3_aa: CASSPPPGGETQYF

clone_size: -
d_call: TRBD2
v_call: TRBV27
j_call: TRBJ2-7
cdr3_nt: TGTGCCAGCAGGGGAGGCGGGAGTGTGTGGGAGCAGTACTTC
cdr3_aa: CASRGGGSVWEQYF

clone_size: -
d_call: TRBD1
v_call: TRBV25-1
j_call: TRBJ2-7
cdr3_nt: TGTGCCAGCAGTGGGGACAGGGTTGGCTACGAGCAGTACTTC
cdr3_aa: CASSGDRVGYEQYF

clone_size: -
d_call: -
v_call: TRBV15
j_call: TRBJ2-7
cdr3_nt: TGTGCCACCAGCAGAGGGACAGGAGGGCGGTACGAGCAGTACTTC
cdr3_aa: CATSRGTGGRYEQYF

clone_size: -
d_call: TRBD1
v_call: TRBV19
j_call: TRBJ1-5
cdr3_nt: TGTGCCAGTAGCTGGACAGGGGGTAGCAATCAGCCCCAGCATTTT
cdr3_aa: CASSWTGGSNQPQHF

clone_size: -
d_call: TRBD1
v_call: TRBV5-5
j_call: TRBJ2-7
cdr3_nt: TGTGCCAGCAGCTTGGAGGGGGACAGGGTGTACGAGCAGTACTTC
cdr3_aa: CASSLEGDRVYEQYF